Following are 10 T cell receptor beta chains from one sample sequenced in a study of cytomegalovirus exposure and HLA in healthy donors. Primers: 60 Vbeta forward and 13 Jbeta reverse. Assay used: immunoSEQ multiplex PCR; TCRdb lists only in-frame clones, some missing. The sample records about 240,000 clones, 82% being singletons. The sequencing input was PBMCs. The origin of the receptors is a woman aged 40 to 49 in good health and CMV-seropositive.

This clone was seen a few times. The chain has TRBV6-6 and TRBJ1-1; D gene ambiguous. Germline V CDR1 and CDR2: MNHNY, SVGAGI (reference sequence). There are 15 residues in the CDR3. Trimming shortened V by 5 bases and J by 1 base, and 14 bases separated the two germline ends. CDR3: CASSINSRSNTEAFF. The CDR3 nucleotides read TGTGCCAGCAGTATAAACAGCAGATCGAACACTGAAGCTTTCTTT.

The V gene is TRBV12-5, the J gene TRBJ2-2; 7 bases are a match to TRBD1. Germline V gives CDR1 LGHNT, CDR2 FRNRAP. This CDR3 region has 15 residues. Trimming cost V 3 bases and J 8 bases; bases outside gene matches: 9. Here the CDR3 DNA reads TGTGCTAGTGGTTTTGGACGTACAGGGGAAGGGGAGCTGTTTTTT. It codes for CASGFGRTGEGELFF.

V gene TRBV5-1 combines with J gene TRBJ2-7; 9 positions match TRBD1. V shed 4 bases and J 2 bases; nucleotides not matched to a gene: 7. Germline assignment: CDR1 SGHRS and CDR2 YFSETQ. The CDR3 has 15 amino acids. CDR3 protein: CASSTTGTGTYEQYF. Here the CDR3 DNA reads TGCGCCAGCAGCACCACCGGGACAGGGACCTACGAGCAGTACTTC.

The V gene is TRBV20-1, the J gene TRBJ2-7, with a possible D match to TRBD2 (5 bases). This CDR3 region has 11 residues. Trimming pared 3 bases from V and 3 bases from J, leaving 6 bases between. Germline CDR1 and CDR2: DFQATT and SNEGSKA (reference sequence). The CDR3 sequence: CSAREDYEQYF. The CDR3 DNA follows: TGCAGTGCTAGGGAGGACTACGAGCAGTACTTC.

Worth noting for this clone: An end of the junction does not agree with germline; a read error may underlie this. V is TRBV7-9 and J is TRBJ1-1; D is unresolved. The CDR3 length is 11 residues. Germline V CDR1 and CDR2: SEHNR, FQNEAQ (reference sequence). CDR3 DNA: TGTTCCAGCAGCTTAGAAGCGATGGCTTTCTTT. Protein sequence: CSSSLEAMAFF. Supplemented by reference TRBV7-9 and TRBJ1-1, the full variable domain reads DTGVSQNPRHKITKRGQNVTFRCDPISEHNRLYWYRQTLGQGPEFLTYFQNEAQLEKSRLLSDRFSAERPKGSFSTLEIQRTEQGDSAMYLCSSSLEAMAFFGQGTRLTVV.

V usage is TRBV4-1 and J usage is TRBJ2-5; D may be TRBD2 (7 bases). Germline V gene sequence: CDR1 MGHRA, CDR2 YSYEKL. The CDR3 is 16 amino acids. V lost 1 base and J 1 base, leaving 13 bases between the germline ends. CDR3 in DNA: TGCGCCAGCAGCCAAGGATTAAGGGGGGGCCAAGAGACCCAGTACTTC. Translated: CASSQGLRGGQETQYF.

The CDR3 sequence: CASSLALGSGGYEQYF. In DNA form, the CDR3 reads TGTGCCAGCAGCTTAGCGCTTGGTAGCGGGGGTTACGAGCAGTACTTC. V usage is TRBV7-2 and J usage is TRBJ2-7; 9 nucleotides match TRBD2. The CDR3 is made up of 16 amino acids. CDR1 is SGHTA and CDR2 is FQGNSA in the germline V gene. Trimming took 0 bases from V and 4 from J; bases not matched to a gene: 7.

This clone was observed a handful of times. The chain has TRBV25-1 and TRBJ1-2, with 9 bases matching TRBD1. The CDR3 is made up of 14 amino acids. Trimming removed 4 bases from V and 7 bases from J; junction bases left unmatched: 7. CDR1 MGHDK and CDR2 SYGVNS come from the germline V gene. The CDR3 here is CASSAQQGAFGYTF. CDR3 DNA: TGTGCCAGCAGTGCCCAACAGGGGGCTTTTGGCTACACCTTC.

This clone was recorded only once. The J gene is TRBJ2-3, the V gene TRBV25-1, with D uncertain. V was clipped by 0 bases and J by 3 bases, with 7 bases between them. CDR3 length: 14 amino acids. Germline-derived CDR1 and CDR2 are MGHDK and SYGVNS. CDR3 amino acids: CASSEYERTDTQYF. The CDR3 nucleotides are TGTGCCAGCAGTGAATACGAACGGACAGATACGCAGTATTTT.

This clone showed up just a few times. The chain has TRBV6-5 and TRBJ2-1, with D possibly being TRBD2 (5 bases). V lost 8 bases, J lost 5 bases, and 13 bases lay in between. This CDR3 contains 13 residues. CDR1 is MNHEY and CDR2 is SVGAGI in the germline V gene. The CDR3 is CASRGRRDNEQFF. The CDR3 DNA reads TGTGCCAGCCGAGGGAGAAGAGACAATGAGCAGTTCTTC.